Below, 10 T cell receptor beta chains from the same sample are listed, as sequenced in a study of blood T cell repertoires in COVID-19. Libraries were prepared by immunoSEQ multiplex PCR; TCRdb keeps only in-frame clonotypes and omits some of them. The table shows 200,000 to 300,000 clones, with less than 90% occurring only once. The sequenced sample was peripheral blood. Receptor source: a man aged 25-40 years with active or convalescent COVID-19.

V is TRBV6-1 and J is TRBJ2-1; 7 bases match TRBD2. Germline V gives CDR1 MNHNS, CDR2 SASEGT. The CDR3 covers 12 residues. The trim removed 1 base at V and 14 bases at J, leaving 5 bases unmatched. CDR3 bases: TGTGCCAGCAGTGAAGGGATCCTAGCGGAGTTCTTC. Encoded protein: CASSEGILAEFF.

V gene TRBV9 combines with J gene TRBJ2-1; D perhaps matches TRBD2 (5 bases). Trimming cost V 4 bases and J 10 bases, with 12 bases left between them. This CDR3 has 12 amino acids. The V gene's germline CDR1 is SGDLS and CDR2 YYNGEE. This CDR3 is CASSTSSREQFF. The CDR3 DNA reads as TGTGCCAGCAGCACATCTAGCCGCGAGCAGTTCTTC.

This rearrangement joins TRBV5-6 to TRBJ2-1; TRBD1 aligns across 7 bases. In germline, CDR1 is SGHDT, CDR2 YYEEEE. J was trimmed by 13 bases and V by 3 bases; bases with no gene match: 7. CDR3 length: 12 amino acids. CDR3 loop: CASSSLRQGQFF. The CDR3 DNA follows: TGTGCCAGCAGCTCTCTCCGACAGGGACAGTTCTTC.

The chain is built from TRBV4-1 and TRBJ1-5, with D uncertain. Germline assignment: CDR1 MGHRA and CDR2 YSYEKL. The V end lost 2 bases, the J end lost 4 bases, and 15 bases lay between the germline ends. CDR3 size: 16 residues. The CDR3 coding sequence is TGCGCCAGCAGCCAACTATCATCGGGATCTAATCAGCCCCAGCATTTT. Its protein is CASSQLSSGSNQPQHF.

Comment on this clone: One end of the junction fails to match germline, which may point to a read error. The rearrangement links TRBV9 to TRBJ2-1; 7 nucleotides agree with TRBD2. Germline CDR1 and CDR2: SGDLS and YYNGEE. The CDR3 spans 12 residues. The chain's CDR3 is CASSDRSGGLLF. CDR3 bases: TGTGCCAGCAGCGACAGGTCGGGGGGACTGCTCTTC.

This rearrangement joins TRBV7-8 to TRBJ2-7; tentative D call: TRBD2 (7 bases). The CDR3 length is 15 residues. The V gene's germline CDR1 is SGHVS and CDR2 FQNEAQ. Deletions cut 5 bases from V and 8 bases from J, with 22 bases between. This CDR3 is CASSRIRAGAGQQYF. The CDR3 coding sequence is TGTGCCAGCAGCCGCATCCGCGCGGGGGCGGGTCAGCAGTACTTC. Drawing the rest from reference TRBV7-8 and TRBJ2-7, the complete variable domain is GAGVSQSPRYKVAKRGQDVALRCDPISGHVSLFWYQQALGQGPEFLTYFQNEAQLDKSGLPSDRFFAERPEGSVSTLKIQRTQQEDSAVYLCASSRIRAGAGQQYFGPGTRLTVT.

This chain uses TRBV10-3 with TRBJ2-5; 14 bases align to TRBD2. After removal of 10 bases from V and 2 bases from J, the junction contained 12 bases not matched to a gene. The germline V gene encodes CDR1 ENHRY and CDR2 SYGVKD. The CDR3 sequence is 17 residues long. CDR3 protein: CATETGLAGEVQETQYF. In DNA, the CDR3 is TGTGCCACCGAAACGGGACTAGCGGGGGAAGTGCAAGAGACCCAGTACTTC.

J is TRBJ1-4 and V is TRBV6-2 or TRBV6-3; no clear D. The CDR3 loop spans 15 amino acids. CDR1 and CDR2 (germline): MNHEY, SVGEGT. V lost 2 bases to trimming and J lost 1 base, with 8 bases between them. The CDR3 protein is CASSYLSGTNEKLFF. The CDR3 DNA reads TGTGCCAGCAGTTACCTCAGTGGAACTAATGAAAAACTGTTTTTT.

V is TRBV2 and J is TRBJ1-4, with 11 bases lining up with TRBD1. This CDR3 is 15 amino acids long. Trimming at V came to 3 bases and at J to 4 bases, leaving 1 base not matched to a gene. CDR1 SNHLY and CDR2 FYNNEI come from the germline V gene. CDR3 in DNA: TGTGCCAGCAGTGAGGACAGGGGGCTTAATGAAAAACTGTTTTTT. Its protein is CASSEDRGLNEKLFF.

This clone was picked up one time. The chain recombines TRBV7-9 with TRBJ1-6; D perhaps matches TRBD1 (5 bases). Germline loops: CDR1 SEHNR, CDR2 FQNEAQ (reference sequence). Trimming removed 1 base at V and 13 bases at J, with 26 bases between. This CDR3 spans 18 amino acids. The CDR3 loop reads CASSLDLGSTWGGSPLHF. CDR3 nucleotide sequence: TGTGCCAGCAGCTTAGATTTAGGATCAACGTGGGGCGGGAGCCCCCTCCACTTT. The full variable domain, completed using reference TRBV7-9 and TRBJ1-6, is DTGVSQNPRHKITKRGQNVTFRCDPISEHNRLYWYRQTLGQGPEFLTYFQNEAQLEKSRLLSDRFSAERPKGSFSTLEIQRTEQGDSAMYLCASSLDLGSTWGGSPLHFGNGTRLTVT.